The 6 T cell receptor beta chains below come from one sample, sequenced in a study of OX40 agonist ivuxolimab in advanced cancers. Profiling relied on immunoSEQ multiplex PCR, and the TCRdb table lists in-frame clones only, not all of them. In the table there are fewer than 130,000 clones, roughly nine tenths of which are singletons. The sample here was CD4+ or CD8+ T cells sorted from blood, taken in a trial of the OX40 agonist ivuxolimab. The receptor source for this set is an adult with an advanced solid tumor such as melanoma, head and neck, liver or kidney cancer.

The chain carries TRBV28 and TRBJ1-5; D is unclear. The CDR3 is made up of 14 amino acids. CDR1 is MDHEN and CDR2 is SYDVKM in the germline V gene. V was shortened by 5 bases and J by 3 bases, with 11 bases between the two germline ends. CDR3 bases: TGTGCCAGCAGTGTCCAGCTACACAATCAGCCCCAGCATTTT. Its translation is CASSVQLHNQPQHF. The full variable domain, rest sourced from reference TRBV28 and TRBJ1-5, is DVKVTQSSRYLVKRTGEKVFLECVQDMDHENMFWYRQDPGLGLRLIYFSYDVKMKEKGDIPEGYSVSREKKERFSLILESASTNQTSMYLCASSVQLHNQPQHFGDGTRLSIL.

The gene calls are TRBV19 and TRBJ1-6; perhaps TRBD1 as D (6 bases). This CDR3 is built from 13 residues. The germline V gene encodes CDR1 LNHDA and CDR2 SQIVND (reference sequence). Trimming stripped 4 bases from V and 10 bases from J, with 11 bases between. This CDR3 reads CASSTGTSSPLHF. The DNA of the CDR3 is TGTGCCAGTAGTACTGGGACATCCTCACCCCTCCACTTT.

J is TRBJ2-1 and V is TRBV7-2, with TRBD2 identical over 7 bases. Trimming took 3 bases from V and 5 from J; bases not matched to a gene: 7. This CDR3 is built from 15 residues. Germline values: CDR1 SGHTA, CDR2 FQGNSA. DNA for the CDR3: TGTGCCAGCAGCTTGGGCGGGAGTGCCGACAATGAGCAGTTCTTC. Protein product: CASSLGGSADNEQFF.

The CDR3 protein is CASSTMGQGKDTQYF. The CDR3 DNA sequence: TGTGCCAGTAGTACCATGGGACAGGGCAAAGATACGCAGTATTTT. J is TRBJ2-3 and V is TRBV19; TRBD1 aligns across 9 bases. This CDR3 region has 15 residues. Trimming at V came to 4 bases and at J to 5 bases, leaving 7 bases not matched to a gene. Germline V lookup: CDR1 LNHDA, CDR2 SQIVND (reference sequence).

The chain recombines TRBV19 with TRBJ2-2, with no clear D. In germline, CDR1 is LNHDA, CDR2 SQIVND (reference sequence). Trimming pared 1 base from V and 1 base from J, leaving 10 bases between. The CDR3 extends over 16 amino acids. The CDR3 region is CASSIGLTENTGELFF. The CDR3 DNA follows: TGTGCCAGTAGTATAGGCCTTACAGAGAACACCGGGGAGCTGTTTTTT.

DNA of the CDR3: TGTGCCAGCAGTTACTCCAACTCCTGGGGCTCCTACGAGCAGTACTTC. This sequence encodes CASSYSNSWGSYEQYF. J is TRBJ2-7 and V is TRBV6-5; D is uncertain. CDR1 is MNHEY and CDR2 is SVGAGI in the germline V gene. This CDR3 has 16 amino acids. V lost 0 bases and J 0 bases, leaving 12 bases between the germline ends.